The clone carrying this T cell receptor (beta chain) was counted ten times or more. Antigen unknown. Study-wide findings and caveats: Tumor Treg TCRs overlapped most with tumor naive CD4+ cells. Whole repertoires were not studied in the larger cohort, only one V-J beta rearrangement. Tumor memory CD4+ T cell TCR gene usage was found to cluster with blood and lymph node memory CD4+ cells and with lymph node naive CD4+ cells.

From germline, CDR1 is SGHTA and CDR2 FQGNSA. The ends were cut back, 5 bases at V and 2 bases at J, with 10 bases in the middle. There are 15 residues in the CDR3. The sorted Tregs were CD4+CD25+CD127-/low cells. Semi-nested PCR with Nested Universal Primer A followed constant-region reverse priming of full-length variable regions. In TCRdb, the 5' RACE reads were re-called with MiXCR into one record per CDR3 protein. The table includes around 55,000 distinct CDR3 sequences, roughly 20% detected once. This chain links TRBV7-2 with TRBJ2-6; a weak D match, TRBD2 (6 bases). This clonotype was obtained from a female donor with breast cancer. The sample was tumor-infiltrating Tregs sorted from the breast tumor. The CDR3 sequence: CASSRPGAGANVLTF. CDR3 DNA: TGTGCCAGCAGCCGCCCGGGAGCTGGGGCCAACGTCCTGACTTTC.